Listed below are T cell receptor beta chains from one sample, sequenced in a study of blood T cell repertoires in COVID-19. Only in-frame clones appear in the TCRdb table, and some are missing; sequencing was by immunoSEQ multiplex PCR. The sample has approximately 190,000 clones, roughly 84% seen once; the top ten hold about 3.2%. The sample taken for sequencing was PBMCs or T cells enriched from blood (not recorded which). The receptor set was obtained from a woman aged 25 to 39 who had been exposed to COVID-19. The CDR3 runs from the conserved cysteine through the conserved F or W. Fields, in order: clone size, V gene, J gene, D gene, CDR3 protein, CDR3 DNA. The D gene is left open where the match is weak. Size is stated for part of the rows, as once, few or many counts, or as a class when the clone is expanded.

.	TRBV19	TRBJ1-5	.	CASSMEINQPQHF	TGTGCCAGTAGTATGGAGATTAATCAGCCCCAGCATTTT
.	TRBV6-5	TRBJ2-1	TRBD2	CASSAGGLGYNEQFF	TGTGCCAGCAGCGCGGGGGGTCTAGGATACAATGAGCAGTTCTTC
.	TRBV7-2	TRBJ2-7	.	CASSFTTGPYEQYF	TGTGCCAGCAGCTTCACGACAGGCCCCTACGAGCAGTACTTC
.	TRBV5-4	TRBJ1-3	.	CASSLRQGIGNTIYF	TGTGCCAGCAGCTTGCGTCAGGGGATAGGAAACACCATATATTTT
once	TRBV9	TRBJ2-5	TRBD2	CASSALADLQETQYF	TGTGCCAGCAGCGCACTAGCGGACCTCCAAGAGACCCAGTACTTC
.	TRBV6-5	TRBJ1-5	TRBD1	CASDGQGDQPQHF	TGTGCCAGCGATGGGCAGGGGGACCAGCCCCAGCATTTT
.	TRBV27	TRBJ2-7	.	CASSLGGLGGEQYF	TGTGCCAGCAGTTTAGGGGGACTCGGGGGAGAGCAGTACTTC
.	TRBV15	TRBJ1-4	TRBD1	CATSTRDRAAGKLFF	TGTGCCACCAGCACCCGGGACAGGGCTGCCGGAAAACTGTTTTTT
.	TRBV19	TRBJ1-1	.	CASSIGGNTEAFF	TGTGCCAGTAGTATCGGAGGGAACACTGAAGCTTTCTTT
.	TRBV5-6	TRBJ2-5	.	CASSRLSGMPYQETQYF	TGTGCCAGCAGCCGTCTCTCCGGGATGCCGTACCAAGAGACCCAGTACTTC
once	TRBV5-1	TRBJ1-2	.	CASSFQGGYGYTF	TGCGCCAGCAGCTTCCAGGGAGGCTATGGCTACACCTTC
.	TRBV5-4	TRBJ2-5	.	CASSLAPPGETQYF	TGTGCCAGCAGCTTAGCCCCGCCCGGGGAGACCCAGTACTTC
.	TRBV6-5	TRBJ2-2	TRBD2	CASSSLAGSTGELFF	TGTGCCAGCAGTTCGTTAGCGGGGTCCACCGGGGAGCTGTTTTTT
.	TRBV5-1	TRBJ2-7	.	CASTDPTDLVKEQYF	TGCGCCAGCACAGACCCGACAGACCTAGTTAAGGAGCAGTACTTC
.	TRBV3-1/TRBV3-2	TRBJ1-1	TRBD1	CASSPRRGNMNTEAFF	TGTGCCAGCAGCCCACGCAGGGGGAACATGAACACTGAAGCTTTCTTT
.	TRBV6-6	TRBJ1-5	.	CASSHTGLEGNQPQHF	TGTGCCAGCAGTCACACAGGGTTAGAGGGCAATCAGCCCCAGCATTTT
.	TRBV11-2	TRBJ1-5	.	CASSLDSGVGQPQHF	TGTGCCAGCAGCTTAGATTCAGGGGTGGGTCAGCCCCAGCATTTT